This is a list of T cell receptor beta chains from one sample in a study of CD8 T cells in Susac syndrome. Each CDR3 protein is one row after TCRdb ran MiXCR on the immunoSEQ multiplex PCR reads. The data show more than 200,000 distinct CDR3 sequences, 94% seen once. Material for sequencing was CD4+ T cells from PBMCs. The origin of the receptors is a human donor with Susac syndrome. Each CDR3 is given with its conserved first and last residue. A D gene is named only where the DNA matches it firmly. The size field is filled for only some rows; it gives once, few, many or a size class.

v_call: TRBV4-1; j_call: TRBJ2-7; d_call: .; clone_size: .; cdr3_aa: CASSQDMSGGTLSYEQYF; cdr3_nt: TGCGCCAGCAGCCAAGATATGTCCGGCGGGACTCTGTCCTACGAGCAGTACTTC
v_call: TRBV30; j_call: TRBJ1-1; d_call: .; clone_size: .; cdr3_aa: CAWSVRAADAFF; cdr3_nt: TGTGCCTGGAGTGTACGGGCGGCTGATGCTTTCTTT
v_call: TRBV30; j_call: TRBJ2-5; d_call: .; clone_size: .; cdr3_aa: CAWSVVETQYF; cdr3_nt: TGTGCCTGGAGTGTTGTTGAGACCCAGTACTTC
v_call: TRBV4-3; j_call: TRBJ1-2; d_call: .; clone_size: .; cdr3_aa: CASSHPGASGYTF; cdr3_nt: TGCGCCAGCAGCCACCCCGGGGCTAGTGGCTACACCTTC
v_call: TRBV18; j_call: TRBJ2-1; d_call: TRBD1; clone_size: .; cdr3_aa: CASSRRDRVSNEQFF; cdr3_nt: TGTGCCAGCTCACGCCGGGACAGGGTATCCAATGAGCAGTTCTTC
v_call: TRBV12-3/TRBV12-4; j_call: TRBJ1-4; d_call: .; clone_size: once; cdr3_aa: CASSRTGVEKLFF; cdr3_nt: TGTGCCAGCAGCCGGACGGGGGTGGAAAAACTGTTTTTT
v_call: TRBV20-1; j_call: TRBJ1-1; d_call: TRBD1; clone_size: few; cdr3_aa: CSAPRGDTEAFF; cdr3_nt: TGCAGTGCTCCCAGGGGGGACACTGAAGCTTTCTTT
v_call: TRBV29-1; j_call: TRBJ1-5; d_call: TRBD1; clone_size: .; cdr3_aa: CSARDSPNQPQHF; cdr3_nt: TGCAGCGCTAGGGACAGCCCCAATCAGCCCCAGCATTTT
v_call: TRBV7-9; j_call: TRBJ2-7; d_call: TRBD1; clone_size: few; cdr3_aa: CASSRTGVEQYF; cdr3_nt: TGTGCCAGCAGCCGGACAGGGGTAGAGCAGTACTTC
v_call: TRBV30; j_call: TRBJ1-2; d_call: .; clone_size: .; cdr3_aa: CAWSVKAGLKRWGYTF; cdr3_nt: TGTGCCTGGAGTGTAAAGGCGGGGCTCAAAAGGTGGGGCTACACCTTC
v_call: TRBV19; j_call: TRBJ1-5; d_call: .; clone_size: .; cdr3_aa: CASNPSVGQPQHF; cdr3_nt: TGTGCCAGTAATCCTTCGGTAGGTCAGCCCCAGCATTTT
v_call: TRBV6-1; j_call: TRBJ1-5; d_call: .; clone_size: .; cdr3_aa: CASRDYVGEGNQPQHF; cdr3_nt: TGTGCCAGCAGAGACTATGTGGGGGAGGGCAATCAGCCCCAGCATTTT
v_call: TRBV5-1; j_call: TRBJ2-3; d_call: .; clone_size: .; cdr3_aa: CASSLSGHSTDTQYF; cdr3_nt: TGCGCCAGCAGCTTGTCGGGGCACTCCACAGATACGCAGTATTTT
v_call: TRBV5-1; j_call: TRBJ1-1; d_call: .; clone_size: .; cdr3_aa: CASNRDGNTEAFF; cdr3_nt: TGCGCCTCCAACAGGGATGGGAACACTGAAGCTTTCTTT
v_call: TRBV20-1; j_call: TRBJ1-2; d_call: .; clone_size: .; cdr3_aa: CSASSRDYGYTF; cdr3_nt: TGCAGTGCTAGTTCCAGGGACTATGGCTACACCTTC
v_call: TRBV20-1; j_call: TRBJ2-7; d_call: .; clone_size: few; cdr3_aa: CSARGGGDSYEQYF; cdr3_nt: TGCAGTGCTAGGGGGGGCGGGGACTCCTACGAGCAGTACTTC
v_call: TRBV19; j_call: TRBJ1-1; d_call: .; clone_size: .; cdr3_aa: CASLLGRMNTEAFF; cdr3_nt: TGTGCCAGCCTACTGGGACGGATGAACACTGAAGCTTTCTTT
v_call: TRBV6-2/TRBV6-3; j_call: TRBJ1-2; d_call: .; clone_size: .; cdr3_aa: CASTRGRANYGYTF; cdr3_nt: TGTGCCAGCACCAGGGGAAGAGCTAACTATGGCTACACCTTC
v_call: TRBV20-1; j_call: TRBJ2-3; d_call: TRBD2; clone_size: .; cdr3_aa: CSASGGLAGSTDTQYF; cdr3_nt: TGCAGTGCTAGTGGGGGGCTAGCGGGTAGCACAGATACGCAGTATTTT
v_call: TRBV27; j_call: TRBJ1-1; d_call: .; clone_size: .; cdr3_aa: CASSQRSAGNTEAFF; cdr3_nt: TGTGCCAGCAGTCAAAGGTCGGCGGGGAACACTGAAGCTTTCTTT
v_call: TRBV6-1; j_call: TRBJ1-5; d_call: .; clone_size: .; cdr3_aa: CASSDWFGGPRYSNQPQHF; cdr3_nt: TGTGCCAGCAGTGATTGGTTCGGGGGCCCGAGATATAGCAATCAGCCCCAGCATTTT
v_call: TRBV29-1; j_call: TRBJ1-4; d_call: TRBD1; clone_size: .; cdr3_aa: CSVEDDGQGMEKLFF; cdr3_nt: TGCAGCGTTGAAGATGACGGACAGGGAATGGAAAAACTGTTTTTT
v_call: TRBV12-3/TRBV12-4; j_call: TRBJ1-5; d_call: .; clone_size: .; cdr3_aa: CASSFRGEWGLNQPQHF; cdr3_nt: TGTGCCAGCAGTTTCAGAGGGGAATGGGGTCTTAATCAGCCCCAGCATTTT
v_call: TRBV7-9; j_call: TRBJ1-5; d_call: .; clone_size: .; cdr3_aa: CASSLSGSFQHF; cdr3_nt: TGTGCCAGCAGCTTATCTGGTAGTTTCCAGCATTTT